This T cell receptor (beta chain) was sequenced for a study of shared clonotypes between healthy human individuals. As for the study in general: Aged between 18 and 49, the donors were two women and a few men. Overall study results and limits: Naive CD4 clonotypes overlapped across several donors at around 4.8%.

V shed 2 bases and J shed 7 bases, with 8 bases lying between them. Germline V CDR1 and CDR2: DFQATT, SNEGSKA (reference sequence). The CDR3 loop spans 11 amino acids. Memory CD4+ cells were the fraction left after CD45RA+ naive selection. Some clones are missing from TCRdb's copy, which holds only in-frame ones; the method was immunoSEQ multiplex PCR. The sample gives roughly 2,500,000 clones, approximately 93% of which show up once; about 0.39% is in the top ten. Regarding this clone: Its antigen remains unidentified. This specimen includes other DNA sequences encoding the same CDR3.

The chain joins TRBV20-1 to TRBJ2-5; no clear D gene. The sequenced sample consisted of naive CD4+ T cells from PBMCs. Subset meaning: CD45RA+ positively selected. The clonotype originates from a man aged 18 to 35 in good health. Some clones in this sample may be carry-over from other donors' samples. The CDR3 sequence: CSARSRLTQYF. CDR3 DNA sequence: TGCAGTGCTAGATCCCGTTTGACCCAGTACTTC.